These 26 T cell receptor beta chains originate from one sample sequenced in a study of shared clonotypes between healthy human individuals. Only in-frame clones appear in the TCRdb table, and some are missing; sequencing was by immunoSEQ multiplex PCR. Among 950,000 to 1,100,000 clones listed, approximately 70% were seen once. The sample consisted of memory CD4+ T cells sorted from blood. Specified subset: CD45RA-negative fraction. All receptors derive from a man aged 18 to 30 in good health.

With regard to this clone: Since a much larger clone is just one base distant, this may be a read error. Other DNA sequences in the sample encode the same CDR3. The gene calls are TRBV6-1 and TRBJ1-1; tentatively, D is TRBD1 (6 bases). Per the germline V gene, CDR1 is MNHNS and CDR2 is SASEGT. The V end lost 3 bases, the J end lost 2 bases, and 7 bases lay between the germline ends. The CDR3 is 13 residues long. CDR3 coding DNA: TGTGCCAGCAGTGACAGGGGAAACACTGAAGCTTTCTTT. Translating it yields CASSDRGNTEAFF.

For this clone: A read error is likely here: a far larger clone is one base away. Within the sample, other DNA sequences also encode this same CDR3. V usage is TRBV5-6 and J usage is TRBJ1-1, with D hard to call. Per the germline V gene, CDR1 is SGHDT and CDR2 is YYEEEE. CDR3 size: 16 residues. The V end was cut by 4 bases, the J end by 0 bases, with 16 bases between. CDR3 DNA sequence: TGTGCCAGCAGCGCCTTCCCGTCAATGTTGAACACTGAAGCTTTCTTT. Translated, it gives CASSAFPSMLNTEAFF.

CDR3 sequence reads: CASSVGRGGEKLFF. Written as DNA, the CDR3 is TGTGCCAGCAGTGTCGGCAGGGGAGGTGAAAAACTGTTTTTT. The V call is TRBV25-1, the J call TRBJ1-4; D is perhaps TRBD1 (6 bases). The germline V and J ends were trimmed by 4 bases and 7 bases, with 13 bases remaining between them. The CDR3 runs to 14 residues. CDR1 is MGHDK and CDR2 is SYGVNS in the germline V gene.

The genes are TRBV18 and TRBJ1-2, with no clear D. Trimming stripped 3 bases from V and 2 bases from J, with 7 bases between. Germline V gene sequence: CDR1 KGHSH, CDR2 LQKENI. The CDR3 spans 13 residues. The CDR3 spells CASSPGLNYGYTF. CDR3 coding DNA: TGTGCCAGCTCACCCGGTCTCAACTATGGCTACACCTTC.

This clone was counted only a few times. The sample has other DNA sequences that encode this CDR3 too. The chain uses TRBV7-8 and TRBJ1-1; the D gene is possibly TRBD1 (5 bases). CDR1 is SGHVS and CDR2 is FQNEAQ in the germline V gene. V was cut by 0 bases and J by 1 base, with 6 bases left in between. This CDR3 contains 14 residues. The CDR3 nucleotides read TGTGCCAGCAGCTTAGCGGGACCGAACACTGAAGCTTTCTTT. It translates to CASSLAGPNTEAFF. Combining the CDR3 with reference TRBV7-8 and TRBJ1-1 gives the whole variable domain GAGVSQSPRYKVAKRGQDVALRCDPISGHVSLFWYQQALGQGPEFLTYFQNEAQLDKSGLPSDRFFAERPEGSVSTLKIQRTQQEDSAVYLCASSLAGPNTEAFFGQGTRLTVV.

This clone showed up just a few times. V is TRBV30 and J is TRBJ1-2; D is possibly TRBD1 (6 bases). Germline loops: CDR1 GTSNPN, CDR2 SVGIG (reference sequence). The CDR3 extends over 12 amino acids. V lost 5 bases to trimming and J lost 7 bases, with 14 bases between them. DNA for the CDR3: TGTGCCTGGGTGGTGGGGGCGAGTGGCTACACCTTC. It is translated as CAWVVGASGYTF.

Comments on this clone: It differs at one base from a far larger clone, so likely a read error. Here the CDR3 DNA reads TGTGCCAGCAACTTCTCGGCCAGGAAGAACACTGAAGCTTTCTTT. Residues: CASNFSARKNTEAFF. The V and J genes are TRBV5-8 and TRBJ1-1; D unclear. V was cut by 6 bases and J by 1 base, with 16 bases left in between. The CDR3 covers 15 residues. Germline CDR1 reads SGHTS; CDR2 reads YDEGEE.

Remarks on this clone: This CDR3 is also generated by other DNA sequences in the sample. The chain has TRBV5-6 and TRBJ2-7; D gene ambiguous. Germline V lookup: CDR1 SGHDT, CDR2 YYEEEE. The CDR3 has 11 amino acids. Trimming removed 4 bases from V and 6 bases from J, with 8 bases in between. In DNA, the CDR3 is TGTGCCAGCAGCCTCCAAGGCGAGCAGTACTTC. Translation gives CASSLQGEQYF.

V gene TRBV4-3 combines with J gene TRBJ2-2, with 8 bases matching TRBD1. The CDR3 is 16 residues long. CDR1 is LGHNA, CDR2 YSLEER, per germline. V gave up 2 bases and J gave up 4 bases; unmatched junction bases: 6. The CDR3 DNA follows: TGCGCCAGCAGCCAATGGGACAGGAATCCCACCGGGGAGCTGTTTTTT. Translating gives CASSQWDRNPTGELFF.

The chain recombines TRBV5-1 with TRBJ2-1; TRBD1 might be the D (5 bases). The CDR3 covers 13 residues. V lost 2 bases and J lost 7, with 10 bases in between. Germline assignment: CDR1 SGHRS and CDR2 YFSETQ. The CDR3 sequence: CASSFQGMNEQFF. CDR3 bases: TGCGCCAGCAGCTTTCAGGGAATGAATGAGCAGTTCTTC. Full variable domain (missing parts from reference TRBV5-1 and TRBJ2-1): KAGVTQTPRYLIKTRGQQVTLSCSPISGHRSVSWYQQTPGQGLQFLFEYFSETQRNKGNFPGRFSGRQFSNSRSEMNVSTLELGDSALYLCASSFQGMNEQFFGPGTRLTVL.

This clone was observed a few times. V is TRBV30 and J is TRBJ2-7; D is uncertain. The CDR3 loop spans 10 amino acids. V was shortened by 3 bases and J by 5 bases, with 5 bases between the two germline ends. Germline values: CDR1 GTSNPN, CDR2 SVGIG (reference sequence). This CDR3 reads CAWSHDEQYF. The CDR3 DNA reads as TGTGCCTGGAGCCACGACGAGCAGTACTTC. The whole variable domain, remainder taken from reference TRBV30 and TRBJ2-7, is SQTIHQWPATLVQPVGSPLSLECTVEGTSNPNLYWYRQAAGRGLQLLFYSVGIGQISSEVPQNLSASRPQDRQFILSSKKLLLSDSGFYLCAWSHDEQYFGPGTRLTVT.

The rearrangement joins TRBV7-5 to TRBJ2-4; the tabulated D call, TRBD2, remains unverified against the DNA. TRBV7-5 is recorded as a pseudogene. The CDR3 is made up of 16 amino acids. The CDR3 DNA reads TGTGCCAGAAGCTTCCTAGCGGGGGGGCATTCAAACATTCAGTACTTC. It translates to CARSFLAGGHSNIQYF.

This CDR3 reads CASSSPSGRTDTQYF. The DNA of the CDR3 is TGCGCCAGCAGCAGTCCTAGCGGGAGAACAGATACGCAGTATTTT. The V call is TRBV5-1, the J call TRBJ2-3, with TRBD2 matching over 10 bases. The CDR3 has 15 residues. The germline gives CDR1 SGHRS, CDR2 YFSETQ. The ends lost 4 bases at V and 3 bases at J; junction bases unmatched: 5. Using reference TRBV5-1 and TRBJ2-3 for the parts outside the CDR3, the full variable domain is KAGVTQTPRYLIKTRGQQVTLSCSPISGHRSVSWYQQTPGQGLQFLFEYFSETQRNKGNFPGRFSGRQFSNSRSEMNVSTLELGDSALYLCASSSPSGRTDTQYFGPGTRLTVL.

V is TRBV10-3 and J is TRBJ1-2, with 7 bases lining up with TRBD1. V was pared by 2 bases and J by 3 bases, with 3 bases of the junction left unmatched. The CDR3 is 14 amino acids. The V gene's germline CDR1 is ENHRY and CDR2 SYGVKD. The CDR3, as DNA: TGTGCCATCAGTGAGCTCCAGGGGGACTATGGCTACACCTTC. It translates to CAISELQGDYGYTF.

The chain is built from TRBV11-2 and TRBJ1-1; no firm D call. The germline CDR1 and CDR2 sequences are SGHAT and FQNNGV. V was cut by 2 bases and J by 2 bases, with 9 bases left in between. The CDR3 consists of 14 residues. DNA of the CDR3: TGTGCCAGCAGCTTACTTCTGGGCAACACTGAAGCTTTCTTT. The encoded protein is CASSLLLGNTEAFF.

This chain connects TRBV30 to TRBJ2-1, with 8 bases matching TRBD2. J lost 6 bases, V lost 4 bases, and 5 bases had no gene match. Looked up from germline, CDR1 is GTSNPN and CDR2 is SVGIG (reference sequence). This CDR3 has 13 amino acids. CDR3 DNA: TGTGCCTGGATCCTAGCGGGTGGCAATGAGCAGTTCTTC. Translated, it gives CAWILAGGNEQFF. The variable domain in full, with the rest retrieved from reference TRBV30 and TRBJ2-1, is SQTIHQWPATLVQPVGSPLSLECTVEGTSNPNLYWYRQAAGRGLQLLFYSVGIGQISSEVPQNLSASRPQDRQFILSSKKLLLSDSGFYLCAWILAGGNEQFFGPGTRLTVL.

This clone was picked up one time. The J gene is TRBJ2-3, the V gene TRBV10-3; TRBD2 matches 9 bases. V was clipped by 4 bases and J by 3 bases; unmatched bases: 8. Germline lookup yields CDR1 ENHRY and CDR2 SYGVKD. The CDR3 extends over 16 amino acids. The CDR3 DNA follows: TGTGCCATCAGTGTTGATAGCGGGGGTGGGACAGATACGCAGTATTTT. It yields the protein CAISVDSGGGTDTQYF.

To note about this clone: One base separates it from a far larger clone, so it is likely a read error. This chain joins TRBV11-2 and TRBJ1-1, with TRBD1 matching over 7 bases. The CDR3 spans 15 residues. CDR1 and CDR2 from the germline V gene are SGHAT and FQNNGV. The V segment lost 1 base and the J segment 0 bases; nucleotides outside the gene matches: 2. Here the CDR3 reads CASSLVDRMNTEAFF. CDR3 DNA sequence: TGTGCCAGCAGCTTAGTGGACAGGATGAACACTGAAGCTTTCTTT.

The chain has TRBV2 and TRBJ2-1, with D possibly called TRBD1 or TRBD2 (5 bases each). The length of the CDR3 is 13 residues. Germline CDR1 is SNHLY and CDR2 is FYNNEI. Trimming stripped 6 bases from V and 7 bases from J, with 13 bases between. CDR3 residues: CASRRDAGNEQFF. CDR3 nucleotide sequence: TGTGCCAGCAGACGGGACGCCGGGAATGAGCAGTTCTTC.

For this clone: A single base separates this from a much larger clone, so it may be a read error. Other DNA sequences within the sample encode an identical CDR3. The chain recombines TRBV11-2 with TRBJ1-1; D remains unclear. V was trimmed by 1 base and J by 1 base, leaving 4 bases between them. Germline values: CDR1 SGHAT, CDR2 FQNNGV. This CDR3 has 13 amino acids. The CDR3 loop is CASSLGQNTEAFF. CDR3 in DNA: TGTGCCAGCAGCTTAGGGCAGAACACTGAAGCTTTCTTT.

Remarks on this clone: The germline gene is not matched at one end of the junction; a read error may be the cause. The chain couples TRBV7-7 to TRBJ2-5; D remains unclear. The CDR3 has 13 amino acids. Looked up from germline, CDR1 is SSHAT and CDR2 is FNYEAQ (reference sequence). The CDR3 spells CASSPGGSGTQYF. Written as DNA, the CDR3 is TGTGCTAGCAGCCCCGGCGGCTCGGGGACCCAGTACTTC.

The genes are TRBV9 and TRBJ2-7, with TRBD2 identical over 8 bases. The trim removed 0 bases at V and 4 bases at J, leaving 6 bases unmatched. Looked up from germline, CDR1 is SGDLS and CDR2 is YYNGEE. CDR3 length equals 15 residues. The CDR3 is CASSVASGLAYEQYF. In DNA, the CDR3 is TGTGCCAGCAGCGTAGCTTCCGGACTAGCTTACGAGCAGTACTTC.

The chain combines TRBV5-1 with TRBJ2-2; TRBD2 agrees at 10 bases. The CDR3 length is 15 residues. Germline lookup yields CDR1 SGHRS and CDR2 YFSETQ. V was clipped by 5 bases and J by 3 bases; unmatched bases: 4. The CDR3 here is CASRPGLADTGELFF. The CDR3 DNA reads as TGCGCCAGCAGACCAGGACTAGCGGACACCGGGGAGCTGTTTTTT. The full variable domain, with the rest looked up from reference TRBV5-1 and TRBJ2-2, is KAGVTQTPRYLIKTRGQQVTLSCSPISGHRSVSWYQQTPGQGLQFLFEYFSETQRNKGNFPGRFSGRQFSNSRSEMNVSTLELGDSALYLCASRPGLADTGELFFGEGSRLTVL.

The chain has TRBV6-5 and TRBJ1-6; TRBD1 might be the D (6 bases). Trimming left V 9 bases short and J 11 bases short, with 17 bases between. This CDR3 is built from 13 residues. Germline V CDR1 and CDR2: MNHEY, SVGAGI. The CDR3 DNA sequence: TGTGCCAGTACAGCAGGGGTGGTCGCACCCCTCCACTTT. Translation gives CASTAGVVAPLHF.

In nucleotides, the CDR3 is TGTGCCAGCAGCTTGGCCCCTGGGAGCACAGATACGCAGTATTTT. Translated, it gives CASSLAPGSTDTQYF. This chain connects TRBV5-4 to TRBJ2-3; D remains ambiguous. The CDR3 totals 15 residues. The V end lost 0 bases, the J end lost 0 bases, and 8 bases lay between the germline ends. Germline CDR1 is SGHNT and CDR2 is YYREEE (reference sequence).

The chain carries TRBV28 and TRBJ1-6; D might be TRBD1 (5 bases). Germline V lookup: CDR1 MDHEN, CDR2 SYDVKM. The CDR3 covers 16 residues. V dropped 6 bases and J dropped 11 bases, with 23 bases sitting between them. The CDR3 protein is CASSLSGGGGYTPLHF. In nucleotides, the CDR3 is TGTGCCAGCAGCCTCTCGGGGGGGGGAGGTTATACACCCCTCCACTTT.